The present T cell receptor (beta chain) was sequenced within a study of OX40 agonist ivuxolimab in advanced cancers. Study findings and constraints: Among expanded peripheral T cells, antigen specificity went undetermined.

This CDR3 contains 15 residues. Per germline, CDR1 SGHRS and CDR2 YFSETQ. Trimming removed 1 base at V and 4 bases at J, with 14 bases between. Sequencing used immunoSEQ multiplex PCR; TCRdb keeps in-frame clones, though not all of them. Among about 93,000 clones listed, about 91% were seen once. About this clone itself: What it binds is unknown.

J is TRBJ2-5 and V is TRBV5-1; D could derive from TRBD1 or TRBD2 (6 bases each). Sample: CD4+ or CD8+ T cells sorted from blood, taken in a trial of the OX40 agonist ivuxolimab. The receptor was derived from an adult with an advanced solid tumor such as melanoma, head and neck, liver or kidney cancer. CDR3 DNA sequence: TGCGCCAGCAGCTTGTTCCCGGGGGCTGGAGAGACCCAGTACTTC. It is translated as CASSLFPGAGETQYF.